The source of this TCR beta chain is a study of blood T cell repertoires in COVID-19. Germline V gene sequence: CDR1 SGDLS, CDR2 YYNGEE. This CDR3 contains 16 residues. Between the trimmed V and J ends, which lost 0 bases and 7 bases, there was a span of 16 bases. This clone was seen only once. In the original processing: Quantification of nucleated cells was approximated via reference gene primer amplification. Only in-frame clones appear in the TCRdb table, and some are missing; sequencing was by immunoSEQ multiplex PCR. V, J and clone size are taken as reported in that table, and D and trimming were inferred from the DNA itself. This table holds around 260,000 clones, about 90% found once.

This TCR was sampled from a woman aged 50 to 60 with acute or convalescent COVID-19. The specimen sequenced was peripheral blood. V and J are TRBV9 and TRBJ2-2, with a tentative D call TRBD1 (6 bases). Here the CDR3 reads CASSVGAGDLDGELFF. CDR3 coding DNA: TGTGCCAGCAGCGTAGGGGCAGGGGATTTAGACGGGGAGCTGTTTTTT.